What follows is one T cell receptor beta chain and its context. A library of TCRbeta sequences, prepared with unique molecular identifiers, was generated. TCRdb re-analysed the PCR reads in MiXCR, keeping a single row per CDR3 protein. The sample holds a few hundred thousand distinct CDR3 sequences, 10% to 15% seen once. Looked up from germline, CDR1 is SGHVS and CDR2 is FNYEAQ. After removal of 3 bases from V and 0 bases from J, the junction contained 8 bases not matched to a gene. CDR3 length: 17 residues. The entry originates in a study of T-cell reconstitution after alpha-beta-depleted transplantation in children.

The specimen comprised PBMCs, sampled from the stem cell graft. The chain links TRBV7-6 to TRBJ1-3, with 7 bases lining up with TRBD1. The sequence was obtained from a human donor who donated a stem cell graft to a child with Fanconi anemia. The CDR3: CASSLGQNIISGNTIYF. The CDR3, as DNA: TGTGCCAGCAGCTTGGGACAGAACATTATCTCTGGAAACACCATATATTTT.